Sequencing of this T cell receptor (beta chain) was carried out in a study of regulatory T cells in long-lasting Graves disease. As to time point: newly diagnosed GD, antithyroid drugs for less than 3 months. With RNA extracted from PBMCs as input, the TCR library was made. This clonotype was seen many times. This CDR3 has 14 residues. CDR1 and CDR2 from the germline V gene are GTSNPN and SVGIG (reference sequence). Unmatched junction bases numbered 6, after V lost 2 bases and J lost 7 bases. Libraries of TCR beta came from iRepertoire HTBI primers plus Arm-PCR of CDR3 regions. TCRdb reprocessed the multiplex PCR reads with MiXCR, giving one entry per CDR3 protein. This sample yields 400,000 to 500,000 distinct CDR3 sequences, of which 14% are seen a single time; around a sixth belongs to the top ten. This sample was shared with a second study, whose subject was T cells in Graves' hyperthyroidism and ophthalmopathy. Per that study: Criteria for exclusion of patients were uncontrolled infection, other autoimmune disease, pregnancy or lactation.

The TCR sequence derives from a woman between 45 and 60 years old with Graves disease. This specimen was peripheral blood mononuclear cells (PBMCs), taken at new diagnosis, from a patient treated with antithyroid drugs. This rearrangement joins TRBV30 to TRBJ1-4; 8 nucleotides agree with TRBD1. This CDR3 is CAWSIGQGIEKLFF. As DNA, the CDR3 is TGTGCCTGGAGTATAGGACAGGGAATTGAAAAACTGTTTTTT.